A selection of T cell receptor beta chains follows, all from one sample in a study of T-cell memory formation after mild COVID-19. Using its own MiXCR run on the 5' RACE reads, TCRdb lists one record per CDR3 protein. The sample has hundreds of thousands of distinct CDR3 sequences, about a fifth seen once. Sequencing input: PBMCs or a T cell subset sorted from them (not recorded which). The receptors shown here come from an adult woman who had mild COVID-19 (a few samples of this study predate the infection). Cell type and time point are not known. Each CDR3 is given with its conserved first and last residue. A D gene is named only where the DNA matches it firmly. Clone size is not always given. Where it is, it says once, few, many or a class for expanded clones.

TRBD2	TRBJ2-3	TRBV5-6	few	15	CASSKTGTRMDTQYF	TGTGCCAGCAGCAAAACCGGGACTAGGATGGATACGCAGTATTTT
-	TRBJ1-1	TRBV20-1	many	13	CSARHLWNTEAFF	TGCAGTGCTAGACATTTGTGGAACACTGAAGCTTTCTTT
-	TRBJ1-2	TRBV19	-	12	CASSNTNYGYTF	TGTGCCAGTAGTAACACGAACTATGGCTACACCTTC
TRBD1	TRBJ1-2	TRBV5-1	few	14	CASSRPGQGEGYTF	TGCGCCAGCAGCCGACCCGGACAGGGTGAAGGCTACACCTTC
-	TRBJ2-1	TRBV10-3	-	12	CAIRKEQGEQFF	TGTGCCATTAGGAAAGAGCAAGGTGAGCAGTTCTTC
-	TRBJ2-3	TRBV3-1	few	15	CASSTRDPVTDTQYF	TGTGCCAGCAGCACCCGGGACCCCGTAACAGATACGCAGTATTTT
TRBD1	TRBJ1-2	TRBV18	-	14	CASSLKQGAKGYTF	TGTGCCAGCTCACTAAAACAGGGGGCGAAAGGCTACACCTTC
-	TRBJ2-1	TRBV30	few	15	CAWSGETSVHNEQFF	TGTGCCTGGAGTGGGGAGACTAGTGTGCACAATGAGCAGTTCTTC
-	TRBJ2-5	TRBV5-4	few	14	CASSSFRGVETQYF	TGTGCCAGCAGCTCCTTTAGGGGGGTAGAGACCCAGTACTTC
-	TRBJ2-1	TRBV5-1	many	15	CASSLDSGSYNEQFF	TGTGCCAGCAGCCTCGATAGCGGATCCTACAATGAGCAGTTCTTC
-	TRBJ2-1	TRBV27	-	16	CASSFGGSVGYNEQFF	TGTGCCAGCAGTTTTGGTGGGAGTGTCGGCTACAATGAGCAGTTCTTC
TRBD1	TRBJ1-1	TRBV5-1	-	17	CASSFKGTGFLRAEAFF	TGCGCCAGCAGCTTTAAGGGGACAGGGTTCTTACGCGCTGAAGCTTTCTTT
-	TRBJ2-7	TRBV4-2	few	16	CASSQAEASLPYEQYF	TGTGCCAGCAGCCAAGCTGAGGCTAGCCTCCCCTACGAGCAGTACTTC
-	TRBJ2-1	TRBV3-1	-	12	CASSLPRGGLFF	TGTGCCAGCAGCCTGCCCAGGGGAGGACTGTTCTTC
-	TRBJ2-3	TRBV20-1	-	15	CSASLPTGRTDTQYF	TGCAGTGCCAGTCTCCCAACAGGGCGCACAGATACGCAGTATTTT
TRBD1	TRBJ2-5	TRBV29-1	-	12	CSAGTAQETQYF	TGCAGCGCCGGGACAGCCCAAGAGACCCAGTACTTC
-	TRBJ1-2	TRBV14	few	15	CASSRQGRDFYGYTF	TGTGCCAGCAGCCGCCAGGGAAGAGACTTCTATGGCTACACCTTC
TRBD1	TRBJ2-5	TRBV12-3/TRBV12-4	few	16	CASTLGQAKGEETQYF	TGTGCCAGCACCCTCGGACAGGCAAAGGGGGAAGAGACCCAGTACTTC
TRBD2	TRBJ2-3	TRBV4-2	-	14	CASSQDRGGDTQYF	TGTGCCAGCAGCCAAGATCGGGGGGGTGATACGCAGTATTTT
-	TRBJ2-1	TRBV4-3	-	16	CASSQERAYRHNEQFF	TGCGCCAGCAGCCAGGAACGGGCCTACCGTCACAATGAGCAGTTCTTC
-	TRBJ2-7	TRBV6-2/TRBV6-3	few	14	CASSSYGGVYEQYF	TGTGCCAGCAGTTCGTACGGGGGAGTCTACGAGCAGTACTTC
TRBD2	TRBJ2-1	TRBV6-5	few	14	CASSSRIAGYEQFF	TGTGCCAGCAGTTCCCGGATAGCGGGGTATGAGCAGTTCTTC
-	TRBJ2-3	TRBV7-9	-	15	CASSLVKRSTDTQYF	TGTGCCAGCAGCTTAGTAAAACGCAGCACAGATACGCAGTATTTT
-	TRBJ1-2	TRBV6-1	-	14	CASSEERGIYGYTF	TGTGCCAGCAGTGAAGAGAGGGGGATTTATGGCTACACCTTC
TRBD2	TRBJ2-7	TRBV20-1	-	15	CSAPSGGAPSYEQYF	TGCAGTGCCCCATCGGGGGGGGCCCCCTCCTACGAGCAGTACTTC
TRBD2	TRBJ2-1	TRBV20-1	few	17	CSARDVEEQVRGDEQFF	TGCAGTGCTAGAGATGTTGAGGAACAGGTTCGGGGGGATGAGCAGTTCTTC
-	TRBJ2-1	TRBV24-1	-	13	CATSASPPNEQFF	TGTGCCACCAGTGCGTCCCCCCCCAATGAGCAGTTCTTC
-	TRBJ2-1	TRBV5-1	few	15	CASSPEVQSYNEQFF	TGCGCCAGCAGCCCGGAGGTACAATCCTACAATGAGCAGTTCTTC
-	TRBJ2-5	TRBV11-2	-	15	CASRWRSSHLETQYF	TGTGCCAGTAGATGGCGATCCTCTCACCTAGAGACCCAGTACTTC